This T cell receptor beta chain was sequenced in a study of siplizumab effects on memory and regulatory T cells. Study-wide results and caveats: Sequences below about 10^-5 frequency were poorly captured. As a result, only a minor fraction of alloreactive clones mapped to unstimulated subsets.

Concerning this clone: What it recognizes is unknown.

Method: immunoSEQ multiplex PCR; TCRdb's copy keeps in-frame clones and lacks some. The profile covers about 87,000 clones, with 90% appearing a single time and around 14% taken by the ten largest. The CDR3 is made up of 13 amino acids. The V and J ends lost 0 bases and 4 bases respectively, with 6 bases between them. In germline, CDR1 is MNHNS, CDR2 SASEGT. This TCR came from a human donor in good health. V gene TRBV6-1 combines with J gene TRBJ1-2; D remains ambiguous. Sequences were obtained from CD4+ T cells sorted from blood. The CDR3 region is CASSEAILYGYTF. DNA of the CDR3: TGTGCCAGCAGTGAAGCGATCCTCTATGGCTACACCTTC.